A selection of T cell receptor beta chains follows, all from one sample in a study of beta chain features in type 1 diabetes. Profiling relied on immunoSEQ multiplex PCR, and the TCRdb table lists in-frame clones only, not all of them. The sample consists of around 250,000 clones, about 24% of them appearing once. The material sequenced was naive CD4+ T cells from blood. The origin of the receptors is a woman in her twenties or thirties with type 1 diabetes. Each CDR3 is given with its conserved first and last residue. Fields, in order: clone size, J gene, D gene, V gene, CDR3 protein, CDR3 DNA. A D gene is named only where the DNA matches it firmly. Not every row has a clone size; where given, it reads once, few, many or a size class.

- | TRBJ1-1 | TRBD1 | TRBV7-9 | CASSLAEAGGTEAFF | TGTGCCAGCAGCTTAGCAGAGGCAGGGGGGACTGAAGCTTTCTTT
- | TRBJ2-1 | TRBD2 | TRBV13 | CASSLGAGSTYNEQFF | TGTGCCAGCAGCTTAGGAGCGGGAAGCACCTACAATGAGCAGTTCTTC
- | TRBJ2-2 | TRBD2 | TRBV5-6 | CASSSRNSGAFTGELFF | TGTGCCAGCAGCTCTCGGAATAGCGGGGCTTTTACCGGGGAGCTGTTTTTT
few | TRBJ2-1 | - | TRBV10-3 | CAMRDGAYNEQFF | TGTGCCATGCGGGATGGGGCTTACAATGAGCAGTTCTTC
- | TRBJ1-5 | TRBD1 | TRBV7-2 | CASSFDRDSQPQHF | TGTGCCAGCAGCTTTGACAGGGATAGTCAGCCCCAGCATTTT
- | TRBJ2-3 | - | TRBV9 | CASSPYTDTQYF | TGTGCCAGCAGCCCCTACACAGATACGCAGTATTTT
few | TRBJ2-7 | - | TRBV30 | CAWSTASYEQYF | TGTGCCTGGAGCACAGCCTCCTACGAGCAGTACTTC
- | TRBJ1-2 | TRBD1 | TRBV27 | CASRPTRTGVYGYTF | TGTGCCAGCAGACCCACCCGGACAGGGGTCTATGGCTACACCTTC
- | TRBJ2-1 | TRBD2 | TRBV7-3 | CASSASPGLANPNEQFF | TGTGCCAGCAGCGCCTCCCCGGGACTAGCGAACCCCAATGAGCAGTTCTTC
few | TRBJ2-2 | - | TRBV7-2 | CASSLGGANTGELFF | TGTGCCAGCAGCTTAGGCGGGGCTAACACCGGGGAGCTGTTTTTT
- | TRBJ2-6 | TRBD2 | TRBV29-1 | CSATGRASGANVLTF | TGCAGCGCTACCGGGAGGGCCAGTGGGGCCAACGTCCTGACTTTC
- | TRBJ1-2 | - | TRBV6-5 | CASSYSYGGAEGYTF | TGTGCCAGCAGTTACTCGTATGGGGGCGCGGAAGGCTACACCTTC
- | TRBJ2-1 | TRBD2 | TRBV5-4 | CASSLDAGGGNEQFF | TGTGCCAGCAGCTTGGATGCGGGAGGGGGGAATGAGCAGTTCTTC
few | TRBJ1-2 | - | TRBV15 | CATSRDDTGGGYTF | TGTGCCACCAGCAGAGATGACACCGGGGGTGGCTACACCTTC
- | TRBJ1-1 | TRBD1 | TRBV4-2 | CASSTQGDTEAFF | TGTGCCAGCAGCACTCAGGGGGACACTGAAGCTTTCTTT
once | TRBJ1-5 | TRBD1 | TRBV27 | CASSSYGQGSNQPQHF | TGTGCCAGCAGTTCGTACGGACAGGGCAGCAATCAGCCCCAGCATTTT
- | TRBJ2-1 | - | TRBV9 | CASSLAGDTSYNEQFF | TGTGCCAGCAGCCTCGCCGGGGACACCTCCTACAATGAGCAGTTCTTC
- | TRBJ1-5 | TRBD1 | TRBV2 | CASDDRGQPQHF | TGTGCCAGCGACGACAGGGGACAGCCCCAGCATTTT
- | TRBJ2-7 | - | TRBV5-1 | CASSLDREGAEQYF | TGCGCCAGCAGCTTGGACAGGGAAGGGGCCGAGCAGTACTTC
- | TRBJ2-7 | - | TRBV11-2 | CASSLEYGAYEQYF | TGTGCCAGCAGCTTAGAATACGGGGCCTACGAGCAGTACTTC
few | TRBJ2-7 | TRBD1 | TRBV30 | CAWQLTGALSPYEQYF | TGTGCCTGGCAATTAACAGGGGCTCTATCCCCCTACGAGCAGTACTTC
- | TRBJ2-3 | - | TRBV5-1 | CASSLGVRGTDTQYF | TGCGCCAGCAGCTTGGGCGTCAGGGGAACAGATACGCAGTATTTT
- | TRBJ1-2 | - | TRBV6-5 | CASSYLGISSF | TGTGCCAGCAGTTACCTCGGGATTAGCTCCTTC
few | TRBJ1-4 | - | TRBV29-1 | CSVRGGRTNEKLFF | TGCAGCGTTAGAGGGGGTAGGACTAATGAAAAACTGTTTTTT
few | TRBJ1-1 | - | TRBV30 | CAWTGGMNTEAFF | TGTGCCTGGACGGGGGGCATGAACACTGAAGCTTTCTTT
few | TRBJ2-1 | - | TRBV29-1 | CSALYNEQFF | TGCAGCGCGTTATACAATGAGCAGTTCTTC
- | TRBJ2-3 | - | TRBV5-1 | CASSGPGAGNTDTQYF | TGCGCCAGCAGCGGGCCTGGAGCGGGCAACACAGATACGCAGTATTTT
few | TRBJ2-7 | TRBD1 | TRBV25-1 | CASSDTGQSPTYEQYF | TGTGCCAGCAGTGATACGGGACAGTCACCCACCTACGAGCAGTACTTC
- | TRBJ2-1 | TRBD2 | TRBV5-1 | CASSSGQPTSGGGDEQFF | TGCGCCAGCAGCTCGGGACAGCCGACTAGCGGGGGCGGCGATGAGCAGTTCTTC
few | TRBJ1-2 | - | TRBV30 | CAWSQGSYGYTF | TGTGCCTGGAGTCAGGGGTCGTATGGCTACACCTTC
once | TRBJ1-5 | - | TRBV19 | CASSRAGVPSNQPQHF | TGTGCCAGTAGTAGGGCAGGGGTTCCTAGCAATCAGCCCCAGCATTTT
few | TRBJ1-6 | TRBD1 | TRBV29-1 | CSARDRADSPLHF | TGCAGCGCCCGGGACAGGGCAGACTCACCCCTCCACTTT
- | TRBJ2-1 | TRBD2 | TRBV2 | CASKGTSHNEQFF | TGTGCCAGCAAGGGGACTAGCCACAATGAGCAGTTCTTC
few | TRBJ2-1 | - | TRBV5-1 | CASSQNSNNEQFF | TGCGCCAGCAGCCAGAACAGTAACAATGAGCAGTTCTTC
few | TRBJ1-3 | - | TRBV29-1 | CSVLFGDRPNTIYF | TGCAGCGTTTTGTTCGGGGATCGTCCGAACACCATATATTTT
- | TRBJ1-2 | TRBD1 | TRBV5-4 | CASSPTGKDYGYTF | TGTGCCAGCAGCCCGACAGGGAAGGACTATGGCTACACCTTC
few | TRBJ1-2 | TRBD1 | TRBV7-9 | CASSQGQGPHGYTF | TGTGCCAGCAGCCAAGGACAGGGACCCCATGGCTACACCTTC
- | TRBJ2-1 | - | TRBV20-1 | CSADRTVEQFF | TGCAGTGCGGACCGGACTGTTGAGCAGTTCTTC
- | TRBJ2-1 | - | TRBV19 | CASSHSSNEQFF | TGTGCCAGTAGCCACTCTAGCAATGAGCAGTTCTTC
few | TRBJ1-2 | - | TRBV30 | CAWKWSGGLSGYGYTF | TGTGCCTGGAAGTGGAGTGGAGGATTAAGTGGCTATGGCTACACCTTC
few | TRBJ1-1 | TRBD1 | TRBV29-1 | CSVQGAPGPGAFF | TGCAGCGTTCAGGGGGCCCCTGGGCCTGGGGCTTTCTTT
- | TRBJ2-2 | - | TRBV5-1 | CASSFGRTNTGELFF | TGCGCCAGCAGCTTTGGGAGGACGAACACCGGGGAGCTGTTTTTT
- | TRBJ2-1 | - | TRBV7-2 | CASSLRGGAVLGYNEQFF | TGTGCCAGCAGCTTAAGAGGCGGCGCTGTCCTCGGCTACAATGAGCAGTTCTTC
- | TRBJ2-7 | - | TRBV2 | CASSRTVAYEQYF | TGTGCCAGCAGCCGGACAGTTGCCTACGAGCAGTACTTC
- | TRBJ1-1 | - | TRBV11-2 | CASSLATNTEAFF | TGTGCCAGCAGCTTAGCTACGAACACTGAAGCTTTCTTT
few | TRBJ2-1 | - | TRBV2 | CASTERDIKQFF | TGTGCCAGCACCGAGCGGGACATAAAGCAGTTCTTC
- | TRBJ2-7 | TRBD2 | TRBV27 | CASGLAGGPLYF | TGTGCCAGCGGACTAGCGGGAGGGCCACTTTACTTC
- | TRBJ2-1 | - | TRBV7-3 | CASSSRVGWNEQFF | TGTGCCAGCAGCTCTCGGGTAGGTTGGAATGAGCAGTTCTTC
- | TRBJ2-5 | TRBD2 | TRBV7-9 | CASSLRTSGTGETQYF | TGTGCCAGCAGCCTAAGGACTAGCGGGACGGGTGAGACCCAGTACTTC
few | TRBJ1-1 | TRBD1 | TRBV4-1 | CASSQVDRANEAFF | TGCGCCAGCAGCCAGGTAGACAGGGCTAATGAAGCTTTCTTT